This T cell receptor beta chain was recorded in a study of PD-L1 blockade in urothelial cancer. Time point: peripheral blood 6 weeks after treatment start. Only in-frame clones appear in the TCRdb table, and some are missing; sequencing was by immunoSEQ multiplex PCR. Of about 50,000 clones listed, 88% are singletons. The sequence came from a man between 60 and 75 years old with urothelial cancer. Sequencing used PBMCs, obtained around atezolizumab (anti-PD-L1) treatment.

The CDR3 DNA reads TGTGCCAGCAGCTTCAGCCCGGGACAGACCAGCACAGATACGCAGTATTTT. As protein: CASSFSPGQTSTDTQYF. The chain recombines TRBV5-5 with TRBJ2-3; 7 bases line up with TRBD1. V gave up 2 bases and J gave up 0 bases; unmatched junction bases: 9. CDR1 and CDR2 from the germline V gene are SGHKS and YYEKEE (reference sequence). The CDR3 is 17 residues long.